This T cell receptor (beta chain) was sequenced for a study of blood T cell repertoires in COVID-19. Across the whole study: T cells, B-cell-depleted T cells, or PBMCs supplied cDNA or gDNA.

Assay used: immunoSEQ multiplex PCR; TCRdb lists only in-frame clones, some missing. Among about 200,000 clones, approximately 83% were seen once, and the ten largest hold about a tenth. Germline lookup yields CDR1 LGHDT and CDR2 YNNKEL (reference sequence). Deletions cut 5 bases from V and 6 bases from J, with 26 bases between. The CDR3 runs to 18 residues. This chain joins TRBV3-1 (or the pseudogene TRBV3-2) and TRBJ2-1; D is possibly TRBD2 (6 bases). This TCR came from a human donor with active or convalescent COVID-19. The donor label of this sample is uncertain. The sample taken for sequencing was peripheral blood. The CDR3 bases are TGTGCCAGCAGCTCCCTGAGATCTACTAGCCCCTCCGCCAATGAGCAGTTCTTC. This sequence encodes CASSSLRSTSPSANEQFF.